This T cell receptor beta chain was found in a study of cytomegalovirus exposure and HLA in healthy donors. On this clone itself: The antigen remains unidentified.

PCR used 60 Vbeta primers and 13 Jbeta primers. The table came from immunoSEQ multiplex PCR; TCRdb's copy has only in-frame clones and leaves some out. The sample includes 100,000 to 150,000 clones, under 90% of them seen just once. Germline CDR1 is LGHNA and CDR2 is YSLEER. This CDR3 region has 16 residues. After removal of 4 bases from V and 5 bases from J, the junction contained 8 bases not matched to a gene. Findings and limits, study-wide: Later, an analysis found that common viral pathogens appeared to be linked with several of the most significant clusters. It was shown in a later analysis that HLA-associated TCR beta chains were more clonally expanded than other, equally common chains. Researchers reported in a later analysis that a missense DCLRE1C variant was tied to TCR beta V- and J-gene trimming.

Sequencing input: PBMCs. The TCR originated in a woman aged 40 to 55 in good health and CMV-seronegative. The rearrangement joins TRBV4-3 to TRBJ2-1; 10 positions agree with TRBD1. In DNA, the CDR3 is TGCGCCAGCAGCCCCTCCACCGGGACAGGGGACAATGAGCAGTTCTTC. This sequence encodes CASSPSTGTGDNEQFF.